What follows are 24 T cell receptor beta chains derived from one specimen sequenced in a study of stem cell transplantation in POMP-related autoinflammatory disease. TCRdb's table, derived via immunoSEQ multiplex PCR, lists solely in-frame clones and lacks some. The table has about 2,800 clones, 80% to 95% seen once. The sample in question was CD4+ follicular helper T cells (Tfh) from PBMCs, obtained after stem cell transplantation. Source of these receptors: a human patient with POMP-related autoinflammation and immune dysregulation (PRAID). Some T cells may arise from the graft donor.

This clone was counted once. The rearrangement uses TRBV5-1 and TRBJ1-4, with TRBD1 as a possible D gene (6 bases). Looked up from germline, CDR1 is SGHRS and CDR2 is YFSETQ. Trimming cost V 4 bases and J 8 bases, with 21 bases left between them. The length of the CDR3 is 16 residues. CDR3 in amino acids: CASSVTPGALGEKLFF. In nucleotides, the CDR3 is TGCGCCAGCAGCGTGACCCCGGGGGCCCTGGGCGAAAAACTGTTTTTT.

The chain has TRBV5-1 and TRBJ2-1; TRBD2 matches at 13 bases. The V gene's germline CDR1 is SGHRS and CDR2 YFSETQ. CDR3 length: 15 residues. Trimming took 4 bases from V and 9 from J; bases not matched to a gene: 7. CDR3 DNA sequence: TGCGCCAGCAGCGTGACTAGCGGGGGGAGGGGTGAGCAGTTCTTC. This codes for CASSVTSGGRGEQFF. Variable domain in full (rest from reference TRBV5-1 and TRBJ2-1): KAGVTQTPRYLIKTRGQQVTLSCSPISGHRSVSWYQQTPGQGLQFLFEYFSETQRNKGNFPGRFSGRQFSNSRSEMNVSTLELGDSALYLCASSVTSGGRGEQFFGPGTRLTVL.

The chain combines TRBV27 with TRBJ2-5, with 9 bases fitting TRBD2. The V gene end was trimmed by 4 bases and the J gene end by 4 bases; junction bases not matched to a gene: 10. The CDR3 length is 16 residues. CDR1 MNHEY and CDR2 SMNVEV come from the germline V gene (reference sequence). In DNA form, the CDR3 reads TGTGCCAGCAGTTCGCAGCGGGAGGAGGTCAGAGAGACCCAGTACTTC. Translated: CASSSQREEVRETQYF.

V and J are TRBV29-1 and TRBJ2-1; 9 nucleotides line up with TRBD1. Germline loops: CDR1 SQVTM, CDR2 ANQGSEA. Trimming at V came to 2 bases and at J to 7 bases, leaving 12 bases not matched to a gene. This CDR3 has 16 amino acids. CDR3 region: CSVERGQGRVLNEQFF. As DNA, the CDR3 is TGCAGCGTTGAAAGAGGACAGGGGAGGGTATTGAATGAGCAGTTCTTC.

The chain uses TRBV24-1 and TRBJ1-1; 9 bases are a match to TRBD1. Germline CDR1 is KGHDR and CDR2 is SFDVKD. With V trimmed by 2 bases and J by 0 bases, 3 bases remained unmatched. This CDR3 is built from 16 residues. The CDR3 DNA reads TGTGCCACCAGTGATTCCGGGACAGGGATGAACACTGAAGCTTTCTTT. As protein: CATSDSGTGMNTEAFF.

The rearrangement uses TRBV6-5 and TRBJ1-3; D unresolved. Trimming left V 5 bases short and J 0 bases short, with 8 bases between. This CDR3 is 14 amino acids long. Germline-derived CDR1 and CDR2 are MNHEY and SVGAGI. The DNA of the CDR3 is TGTGCCAGCAGTAAACATAACTCTGGAAACACCATATATTTT. This codes for CASSKHNSGNTIYF.

The chain recombines TRBV5-1 with TRBJ2-3; D gene unclear. The ends were cut back, 0 bases at V and 2 bases at J, with 10 bases in the middle. CDR1 and CDR2 from the germline V gene are SGHRS and YFSETQ. CDR3 length: 15 amino acids. The CDR3 sequence is CASSLAGRNTDTQYF. The CDR3, as DNA: TGCGCCAGCAGCTTGGCAGGACGGAACACAGATACGCAGTATTTT.

J is TRBJ1-2 and V is TRBV6-6; D is perhaps TRBD1 (5 bases). Trimming took off 5 bases at V and 4 bases at J, with 20 bases between the two ends. This CDR3 has 16 residues. Germline V gene sequence: CDR1 MNHNY, CDR2 SVGAGI (reference sequence). The CDR3 sequence is CASSRSISRASYGYTF. Written as DNA, the CDR3 is TGTGCCAGCAGTCGATCCATATCCAGGGCCAGCTATGGCTACACCTTC.

The chain has TRBV6-4 and TRBJ1-4; D unclear. Germline values: CDR1 MRHNA, CDR2 SNTAGT. The CDR3 extends over 11 amino acids. CDR3 protein: CVGETNEKLFF. The CDR3 bases are TGTGTGGGTGAAACTAATGAAAAACTGTTTTTT.

The V gene is TRBV28, the J gene TRBJ1-2; possibly TRBD1 for D (6 bases). The germline CDR1 and CDR2 sequences are MDHEN and SYDVKM. The CDR3 spans 15 residues. V was clipped by 0 bases and J by 7 bases, with 15 bases between them. CDR3 sequence: CASSLWHRAPIGYTF. CDR3 DNA: TGTGCCAGCAGTTTATGGCACAGGGCTCCTATTGGCTACACCTTC.

The chain recombines TRBV28 with TRBJ2-2; D perhaps matches TRBD2 (6 bases). The CDR3 is 17 residues long. Germline-derived CDR1 and CDR2 are MDHEN and SYDVKM. The germline V and J ends were trimmed by 8 bases and 6 bases, with 25 bases remaining between them. The CDR3 here is CASGCIPGGDCSGELFF. The CDR3 region has the DNA TGTGCCAGCGGATGCATCCCCGGAGGGGATTGCTCCGGGGAGCTGTTTTTT. Filled out from reference TRBV28 and TRBJ2-2, the complete variable domain reads DVKVTQSSRYLVKRTGEKVFLECVQDMDHENMFWYRQDPGLGLRLIYFSYDVKMKEKGDIPEGYSVSREKKERFSLILESASTNQTSMYLCASGCIPGGDCSGELFFGEGSRLTVL.

This clone occurred a few times. The chain joins TRBV2 to TRBJ1-5; D is ambiguous. Germline V gene data show CDR1 as SNHLY and CDR2 as FYNNEI. The CDR3 runs 12 residues. Deletions cut 4 bases from V and 7 bases from J, with 8 bases between. Written as DNA, the CDR3 is TGTGCCAGCAGTGCAATAGAACAGCCCCAGCATTTT. Translation: CASSAIEQPQHF.

The genes are TRBV7-9 and TRBJ2-2, with 8 bases aligning to TRBD2. The junction had 5 bases not matched to a gene; V was cut back by 5 bases and J by 6 bases. Germline V gene data show CDR1 as SEHNR and CDR2 as FQNEAQ (reference sequence). CDR3 length: 14 residues. The CDR3 DNA reads TGTGCCAGCAGCCCCGGGACTAGGTCCGGGGAGCTGTTTTTT. As protein: CASSPGTRSGELFF.

This clone was observed a single time. This chain links TRBV7-2 with TRBJ1-6; no reliable D call. This CDR3 region has 13 residues. The germline V gene has CDR1 SGHTA and CDR2 FQGNSA. V dropped 11 bases and J dropped 0 bases, with 8 bases sitting between them. Here the CDR3 DNA reads TGTGCCTCAACTAGCTCCTATAATTCACCCCTCCACTTT. This translates into CASTSSYNSPLHF.

This clone was found once. The J gene is TRBJ2-1, the V gene TRBV2; the match to TRBD1 covers 8 bases. This CDR3 comprises 14 residues. Losses at the gene ends were 5 bases for V and 2 bases for J; bases not matched to a gene: 2. The germline V gene has CDR1 SNHLY and CDR2 FYNNEI. CDR3 bases: TGTGCCAGCAGTAAGGACAGGGCCTACAATGAGCAGTTCTTC. Its translation: CASSKDRAYNEQFF.

The J gene is TRBJ1-6, the V gene TRBV28; 9 nucleotides agree with TRBD1. This CDR3 spans 13 amino acids. Germline V lookup: CDR1 MDHEN, CDR2 SYDVKM. V gave up 8 bases and J gave up 10 bases; unmatched junction bases: 6. The CDR3 sequence is CASVRDRVSPLHF. CDR3 bases: TGTGCCAGCGTAAGGGACAGGGTCTCACCCCTCCACTTT.

The J gene is TRBJ2-5, the V gene TRBV24-1, with TRBD1 matching 8 bases. The CDR3 is made up of 16 amino acids. V was pared by 3 bases and J by 1 base, with 6 bases of the junction left unmatched. The germline V gene encodes CDR1 KGHDR and CDR2 SFDVKD. The CDR3 DNA reads as TGTGCCACCAGTGATCAACAGGGGGATTTCCAAGAGACCCAGTACTTC. Translation: CATSDQQGDFQETQYF.

The chain couples TRBV29-1 to TRBJ1-2; the D is unclear. Germline V gene data show CDR1 as SQVTM and CDR2 as ANQGSEA. Trimming removed 0 bases from V and 4 bases from J, with 15 bases in between. The CDR3 runs to 15 residues. The CDR3 loop reads CSVEDLVTVAYGYTF. In DNA, the CDR3 is TGCAGCGTTGAAGATCTGGTGACTGTTGCCTATGGCTACACCTTC.

This chain joins TRBV3-1 (or the pseudogene TRBV3-2) and TRBJ1-4; D unresolved. Per the germline V gene, CDR1 is LGHDT and CDR2 is YNNKEL (reference sequence). The CDR3 consists of 12 residues. Deletions cut 0 bases from V and 10 bases from J, with 6 bases between. CDR3 in amino acids: CASSQERLKLFF. The CDR3 DNA is TGTGCCAGCAGCCAAGAACGATTAAAACTGTTTTTT.

The V gene is TRBV6-5, the J gene TRBJ1-5; D is ambiguous. This CDR3 contains 14 residues. CDR1 is MNHEY and CDR2 is SVGAGI in the germline V gene. Trimming took 5 bases from V and 0 from J, leaving 8 bases between them. The CDR3 spells CASSLSNSNQPQHF. The CDR3 region has the DNA TGTGCCAGCAGTCTATCAAATAGCAATCAGCCCCAGCATTTT.

The rearrangement uses TRBV3-1 (or the pseudogene TRBV3-2) and TRBJ1-5, with D unresolved. Trimming took 0 bases from V and 10 from J, leaving 16 bases between them. Per the germline V gene, CDR1 is LGHDT and CDR2 is YNNKEL (reference sequence). CDR3 length equals 15 residues. CDR3 bases: TGTGCCAGCAGCCAAGATTACGGGCATGGAGGCCCCCAGCATTTT. Protein sequence: CASSQDYGHGGPQHF.

The chain is built from TRBV6-2 or TRBV6-3 and TRBJ2-2, with D perhaps matching TRBD1 or TRBD2 (6 bases each). The germline V and J ends were trimmed by 5 bases and 6 bases, with 13 bases remaining between them. The CDR3 extends over 14 amino acids. CDR1 and CDR2 from the germline V gene are MNHEY and SVGEGT. The chain's CDR3 is CASSGYGGPGELFF. Here the CDR3 DNA reads TGTGCCAGCAGTGGGTACGGGGGCCCCGGGGAGCTGTTTTTT.

The rearrangement links TRBV29-1 to TRBJ2-5, with 7 positions matching TRBD1. The J segment lost 2 bases and the V segment lost 2 bases, leaving 5 bases of the junction unmatched. Germline CDR1 reads SQVTM; CDR2 reads ANQGSEA. The CDR3 is 14 amino acids. The CDR3 bases are TGCAGCGTTGAACCTCACAGGGGTCAAGAGACCCAGTACTTC. The encoded protein is CSVEPHRGQETQYF. The full variable domain, with the rest looked up from reference TRBV29-1 and TRBJ2-5, is SAVISQKPSRDICQRGTSLTIQCQVDSQVTMMFWYRQQPGQSLTLIATANQGSEATYESGFVIDKFPISRPNLTFSTLTVSNMSPEDSSIYLCSVEPHRGQETQYFGPGTRLLVL.

This clone was observed a handful of times. V gene TRBV6-1 combines with J gene TRBJ1-1; no clear D gene. The V gene's germline CDR1 is MNHNS and CDR2 SASEGT. Trimming cost V 3 bases and J 5 bases, with 7 bases left between them. This CDR3 has 12 residues. CDR3 loop: CASSDDWTEAFF. CDR3 nucleotides: TGTGCCAGCAGTGACGATTGGACTGAAGCTTTCTTT.